The present TCR beta chain was sequenced within a study of blood T cell repertoires in COVID-19. Study in general: Sites across the United States, Italy and Spain contributed samples from acute and convalescent COVID-19. Sample material is recorded as cDNA or gDNA derived from T cells, B-cell-depleted T cells, or PBMCs.

Germline V gene lookup returns CDR1 MGHDK and CDR2 SYGVNS. The CDR3 has 15 residues. V was pared by 2 bases and J by 8 bases, with 16 bases between. As processed by the authors: It was from reference gene primer amplification that nucleated cell counts were estimated. Generated by immunoSEQ multiplex PCR, the TCRdb table keeps only in-frame clones and is missing some. The DNA was the basis for D and trimming; V, J and clone size are from that table. The sample records some 340,000 clones, more than 75% being singletons. Participants spanned ages about 18 to 89 years and resided in 20 to 30 US areas. The TCR comes from a woman younger than 45 who had recovered from COVID-19. Sequencing was done on a sample of PBMCs or T cells enriched from blood (not recorded which). The chain carries TRBV25-1 and TRBJ2-1; D may be TRBD1 (5 bases). The DNA of the CDR3 is TGTGCCAGCAGTGAAGTAGTCGGACCACAGGATGAGCAGTTCTTC. This gives the protein CASSEVVGPQDEQFF.